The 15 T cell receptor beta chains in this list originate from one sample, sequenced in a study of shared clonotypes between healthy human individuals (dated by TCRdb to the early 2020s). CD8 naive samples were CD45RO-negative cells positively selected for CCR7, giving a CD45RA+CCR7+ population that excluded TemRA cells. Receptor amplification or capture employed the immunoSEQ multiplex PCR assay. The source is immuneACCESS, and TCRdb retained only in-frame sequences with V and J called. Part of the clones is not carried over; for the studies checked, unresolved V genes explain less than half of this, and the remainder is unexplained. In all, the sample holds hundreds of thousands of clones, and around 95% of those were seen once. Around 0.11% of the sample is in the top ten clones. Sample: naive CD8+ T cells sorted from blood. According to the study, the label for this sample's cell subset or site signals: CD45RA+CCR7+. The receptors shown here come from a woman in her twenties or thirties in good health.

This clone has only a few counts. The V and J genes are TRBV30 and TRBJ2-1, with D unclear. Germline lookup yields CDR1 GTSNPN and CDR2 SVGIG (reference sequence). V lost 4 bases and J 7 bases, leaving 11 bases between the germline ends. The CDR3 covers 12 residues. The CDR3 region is CAWNVVGNEQFF. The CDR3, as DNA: TGTGCCTGGAACGTGGTTGGGAATGAGCAGTTCTTC.

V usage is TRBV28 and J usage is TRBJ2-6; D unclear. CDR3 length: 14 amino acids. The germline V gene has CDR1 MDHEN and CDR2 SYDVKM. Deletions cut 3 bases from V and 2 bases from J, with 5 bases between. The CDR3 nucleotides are TGTGCCAGCAGTTTCATACCTGGGGCCAACGTCCTGACTTTC. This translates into CASSFIPGANVLTF.

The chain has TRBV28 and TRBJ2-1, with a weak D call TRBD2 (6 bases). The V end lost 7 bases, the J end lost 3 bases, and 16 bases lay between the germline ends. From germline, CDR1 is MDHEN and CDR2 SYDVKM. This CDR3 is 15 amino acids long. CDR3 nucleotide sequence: TGTGCCAGCACCGACGGAAGCGGGTACTACAATGAGCAGTTCTTC. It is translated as CASTDGSGYYNEQFF.

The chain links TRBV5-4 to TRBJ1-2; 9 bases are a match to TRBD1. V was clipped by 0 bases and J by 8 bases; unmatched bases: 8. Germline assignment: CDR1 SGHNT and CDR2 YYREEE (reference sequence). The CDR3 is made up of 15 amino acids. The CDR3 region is CASSLDTGGRRGYTF. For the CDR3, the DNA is TGTGCCAGCAGCTTGGATACAGGGGGCAGGAGAGGCTACACCTTC.

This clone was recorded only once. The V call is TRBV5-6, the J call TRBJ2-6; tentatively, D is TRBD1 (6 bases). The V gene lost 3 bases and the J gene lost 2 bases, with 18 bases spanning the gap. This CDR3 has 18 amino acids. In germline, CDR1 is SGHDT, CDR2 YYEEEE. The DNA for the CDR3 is TGTGCCAGCAGCTCCCTACGAAAATACAGGGCTGGGGCCAACGTCCTGACTTTC. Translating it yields CASSSLRKYRAGANVLTF.

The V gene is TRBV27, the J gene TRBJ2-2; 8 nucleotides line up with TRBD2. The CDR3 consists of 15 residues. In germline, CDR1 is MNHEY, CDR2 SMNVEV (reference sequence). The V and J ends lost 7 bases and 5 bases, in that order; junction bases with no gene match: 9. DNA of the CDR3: TGTGCCAGCACGGAGGCGGGAGGTGGTACCGGGGAGCTGTTTTTT. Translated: CASTEAGGGTGELFF.

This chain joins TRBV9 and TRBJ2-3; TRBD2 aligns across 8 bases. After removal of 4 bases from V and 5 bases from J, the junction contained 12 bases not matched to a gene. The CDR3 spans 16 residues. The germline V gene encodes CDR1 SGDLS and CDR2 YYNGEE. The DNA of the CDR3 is TGTGCCAGCAGCTGGGGGGAGCGGGAGAGAGGAGATACGCAGTATTTT. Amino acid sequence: CASSWGERERGDTQYF. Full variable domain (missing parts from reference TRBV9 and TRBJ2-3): DSGVTQTPKHLITATGQRVTLRCSPRSGDLSVYWYQQSLDQGLQFLIQYYNGEERAKGNILERFSAQQFPDLHSELNLSSLELGDSALYFCASSWGERERGDTQYFGPGTRLTVL.

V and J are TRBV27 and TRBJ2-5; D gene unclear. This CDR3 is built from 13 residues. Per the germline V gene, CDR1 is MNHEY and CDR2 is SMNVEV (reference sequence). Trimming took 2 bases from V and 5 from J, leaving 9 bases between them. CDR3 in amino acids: CASSLGVRETQYF. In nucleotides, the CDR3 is TGTGCCAGCAGTTTAGGAGTTAGGGAGACCCAGTACTTC.

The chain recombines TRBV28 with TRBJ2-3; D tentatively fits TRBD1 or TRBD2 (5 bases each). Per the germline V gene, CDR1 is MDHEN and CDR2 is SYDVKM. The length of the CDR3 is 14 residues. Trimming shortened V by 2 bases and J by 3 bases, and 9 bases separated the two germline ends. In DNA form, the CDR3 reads TGTGCCAGCAGTTTAGGGGGAAGGACAGATACGCAGTATTTT. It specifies CASSLGGRTDTQYF.

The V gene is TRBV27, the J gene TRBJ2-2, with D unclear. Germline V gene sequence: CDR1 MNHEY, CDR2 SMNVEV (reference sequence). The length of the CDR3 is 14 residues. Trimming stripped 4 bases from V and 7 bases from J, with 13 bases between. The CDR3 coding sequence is TGTGCCAGCAGTTATCAGCTAGAGAACGGGGAGCTGTTTTTT. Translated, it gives CASSYQLENGELFF.

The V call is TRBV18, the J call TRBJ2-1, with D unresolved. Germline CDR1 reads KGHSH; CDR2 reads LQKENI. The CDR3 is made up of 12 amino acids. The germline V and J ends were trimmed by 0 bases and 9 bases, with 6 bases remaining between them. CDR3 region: CASSPPTGEQFF. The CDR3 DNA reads TGTGCCAGCTCACCACCCACCGGTGAGCAGTTCTTC.

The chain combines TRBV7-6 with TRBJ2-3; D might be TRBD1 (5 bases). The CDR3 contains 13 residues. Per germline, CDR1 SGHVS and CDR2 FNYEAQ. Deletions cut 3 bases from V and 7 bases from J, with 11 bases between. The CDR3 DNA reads TGTGCCAGCAGCTTCAGGGTTGCAAATACGCAGTATTTT. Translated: CASSFRVANTQYF.

CDR3 sequence reads: CASSEPGRTPLGYTF. As DNA, the CDR3 is TGTGCCAGCAGCGAACCGGGACGGACCCCGTTGGGCTACACCTTC. The V and J genes are TRBV9 and TRBJ1-2; tentatively, D is TRBD1 (5 bases). The CDR3 length is 15 residues. Germline V lookup: CDR1 SGDLS, CDR2 YYNGEE. Trimming shortened V by 3 bases and J by 8 bases, and 20 bases separated the two germline ends.

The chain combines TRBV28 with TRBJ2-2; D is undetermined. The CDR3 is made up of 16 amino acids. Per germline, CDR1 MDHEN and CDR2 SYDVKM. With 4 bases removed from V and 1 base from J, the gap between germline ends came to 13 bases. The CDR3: CASSSLLMGNTGELFF. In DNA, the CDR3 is TGTGCCAGCAGTTCCCTACTCATGGGGAACACCGGGGAGCTGTTTTTT. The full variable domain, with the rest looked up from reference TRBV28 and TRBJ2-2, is DVKVTQSSRYLVKRTGEKVFLECVQDMDHENMFWYRQDPGLGLRLIYFSYDVKMKEKGDIPEGYSVSREKKERFSLILESASTNQTSMYLCASSSLLMGNTGELFFGEGSRLTVL.

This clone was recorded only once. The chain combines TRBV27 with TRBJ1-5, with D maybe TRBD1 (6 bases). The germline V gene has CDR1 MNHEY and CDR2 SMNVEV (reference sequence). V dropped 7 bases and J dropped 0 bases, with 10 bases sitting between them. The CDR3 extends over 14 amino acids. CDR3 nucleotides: TGTGCCAGCAAAGGGGGATATAGCAATCAGCCCCAGCATTTT. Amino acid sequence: CASKGGYSNQPQHF.